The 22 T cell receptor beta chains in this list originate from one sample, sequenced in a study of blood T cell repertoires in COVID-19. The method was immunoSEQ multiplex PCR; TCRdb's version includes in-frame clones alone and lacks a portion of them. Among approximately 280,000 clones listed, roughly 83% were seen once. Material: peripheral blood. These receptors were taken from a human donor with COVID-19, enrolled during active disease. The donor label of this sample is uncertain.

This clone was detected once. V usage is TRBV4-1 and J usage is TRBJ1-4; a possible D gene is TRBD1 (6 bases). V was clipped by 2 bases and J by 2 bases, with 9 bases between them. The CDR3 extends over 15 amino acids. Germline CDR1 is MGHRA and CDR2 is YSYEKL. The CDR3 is CASSQQGYTNEKLFF. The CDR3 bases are TGCGCCAGCAGCCAACAGGGGTATACTAATGAAAAACTGTTTTTT.

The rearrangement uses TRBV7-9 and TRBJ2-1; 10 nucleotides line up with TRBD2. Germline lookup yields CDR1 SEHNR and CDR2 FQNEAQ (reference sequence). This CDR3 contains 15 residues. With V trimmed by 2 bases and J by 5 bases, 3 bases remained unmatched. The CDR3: CASSLRAGGNNEQFF. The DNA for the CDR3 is TGTGCCAGCAGCTTAAGAGCGGGAGGGAACAATGAGCAGTTCTTC.

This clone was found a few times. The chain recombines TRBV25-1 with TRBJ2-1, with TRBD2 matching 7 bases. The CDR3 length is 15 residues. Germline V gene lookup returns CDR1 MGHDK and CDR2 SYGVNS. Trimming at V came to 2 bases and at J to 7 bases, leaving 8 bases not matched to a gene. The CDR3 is CASSEKAGVGNEQFF. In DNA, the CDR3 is TGTGCCAGCAGTGAAAAGGCGGGAGTTGGGAATGAGCAGTTCTTC.

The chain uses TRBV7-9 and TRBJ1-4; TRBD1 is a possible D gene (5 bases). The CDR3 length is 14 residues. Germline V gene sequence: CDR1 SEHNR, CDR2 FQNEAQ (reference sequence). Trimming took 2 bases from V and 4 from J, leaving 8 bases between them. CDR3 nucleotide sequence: TGTGCCAGCAGCTTAATCAGGGATAATGAAAAACTGTTTTTT. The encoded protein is CASSLIRDNEKLFF. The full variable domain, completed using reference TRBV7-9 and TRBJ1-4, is DTGVSQNPRHKITKRGQNVTFRCDPISEHNRLYWYRQTLGQGPEFLTYFQNEAQLEKSRLLSDRFSAERPKGSFSTLEIQRTEQGDSAMYLCASSLIRDNEKLFFGSGTQLSVL.

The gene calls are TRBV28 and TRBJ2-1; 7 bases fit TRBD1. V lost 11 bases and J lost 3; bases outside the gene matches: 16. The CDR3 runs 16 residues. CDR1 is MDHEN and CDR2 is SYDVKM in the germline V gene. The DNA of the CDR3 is TGTGCCTCCTGCAACAGGGGCGAAAGATTCTACAATGAGCAGTTCTTC. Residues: CASCNRGERFYNEQFF.

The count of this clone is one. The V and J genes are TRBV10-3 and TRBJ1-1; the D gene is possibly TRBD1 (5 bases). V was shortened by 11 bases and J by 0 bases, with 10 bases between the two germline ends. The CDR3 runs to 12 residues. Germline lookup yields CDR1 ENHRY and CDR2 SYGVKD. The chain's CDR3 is CAVAGVNTEAFF. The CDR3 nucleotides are TGTGCCGTTGCGGGGGTGAACACTGAAGCTTTCTTT.

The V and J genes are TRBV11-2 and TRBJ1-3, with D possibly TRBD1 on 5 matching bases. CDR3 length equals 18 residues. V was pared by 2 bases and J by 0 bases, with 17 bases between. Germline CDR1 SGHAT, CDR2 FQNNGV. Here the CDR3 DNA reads TGTGCCAGCAGCTTAAATCCGGGGGGACTCTACTCTGGAAACACCATATATTTT. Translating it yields CASSLNPGGLYSGNTIYF.

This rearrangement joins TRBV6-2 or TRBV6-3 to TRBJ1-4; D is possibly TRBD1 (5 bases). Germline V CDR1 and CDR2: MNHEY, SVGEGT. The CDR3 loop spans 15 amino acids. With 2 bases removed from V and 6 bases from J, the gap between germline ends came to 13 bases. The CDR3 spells CASSYTGVPDEKLFF. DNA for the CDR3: TGTGCCAGCAGTTACACGGGGGTTCCTGATGAAAAACTGTTTTTT.

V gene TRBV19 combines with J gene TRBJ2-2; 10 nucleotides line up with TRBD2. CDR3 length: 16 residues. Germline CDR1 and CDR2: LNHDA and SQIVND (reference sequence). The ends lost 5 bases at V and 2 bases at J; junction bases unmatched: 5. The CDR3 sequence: CASSRTSGINTGELFF. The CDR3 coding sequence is TGTGCCAGTAGTCGTACTAGCGGGATTAACACCGGGGAGCTGTTTTTT.

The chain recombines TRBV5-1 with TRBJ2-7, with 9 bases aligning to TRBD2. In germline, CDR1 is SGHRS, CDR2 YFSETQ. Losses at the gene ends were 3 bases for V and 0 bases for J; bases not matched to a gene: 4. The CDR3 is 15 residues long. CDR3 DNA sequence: TGCGCCAGCAGCTCCTGGACTAGCGCCTCCTACGAGCAGTACTTC. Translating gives CASSSWTSASYEQYF. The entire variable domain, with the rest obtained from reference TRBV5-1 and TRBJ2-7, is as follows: KAGVTQTPRYLIKTRGQQVTLSCSPISGHRSVSWYQQTPGQGLQFLFEYFSETQRNKGNFPGRFSGRQFSNSRSEMNVSTLELGDSALYLCASSSWTSASYEQYFGPGTRLTVT.

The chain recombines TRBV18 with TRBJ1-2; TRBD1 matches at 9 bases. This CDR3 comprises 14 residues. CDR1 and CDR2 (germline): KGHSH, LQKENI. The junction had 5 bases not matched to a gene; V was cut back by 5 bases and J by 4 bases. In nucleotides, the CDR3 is TGTGCCAGCTCAGGGGACAGGGACGGCTATGGCTACACCTTC. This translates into CASSGDRDGYGYTF. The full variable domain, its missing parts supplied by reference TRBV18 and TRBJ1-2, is NAGVMQNPRHLVRRRGQEARLRCSPMKGHSHVYWYRQLPEEGLKFMVYLQKENIIDESGMPKERFSAEFPKEGPSILRIQQVVRGDSAAYFCASSGDRDGYGYTFGSGTRLTVV.

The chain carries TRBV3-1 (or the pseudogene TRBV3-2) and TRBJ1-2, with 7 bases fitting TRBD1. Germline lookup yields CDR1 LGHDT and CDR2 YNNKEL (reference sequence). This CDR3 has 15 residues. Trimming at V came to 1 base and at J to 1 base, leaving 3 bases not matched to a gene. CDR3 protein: CASSQAAGGNYGYTF. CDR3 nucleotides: TGTGCCAGCAGCCAAGCGGCAGGGGGTAACTATGGCTACACCTTC.

The DNA of the CDR3 is TGTGCCTCTTTGCCAGGGGGCACAGATACGCAGTATTTT. As protein: CASLPGGTDTQYF. V is TRBV2 and J is TRBJ2-3, with D tentatively TRBD1 (6 bases). Trimming stripped 11 bases from V and 1 base from J, with 13 bases between. CDR3 length: 13 amino acids. Germline V gene sequence: CDR1 SNHLY, CDR2 FYNNEI. Full variable domain (missing parts from reference TRBV2 and TRBJ2-3): EPEVTQTPSHQVTQMGQEVILRCVPISNHLYFYWYRQILGQKVEFLVSFYNNEISEKSEIFDDQFSVERPDGSNFTLKIRSTKLEDSAMYFCASLPGGTDTQYFGPGTRLTVL.

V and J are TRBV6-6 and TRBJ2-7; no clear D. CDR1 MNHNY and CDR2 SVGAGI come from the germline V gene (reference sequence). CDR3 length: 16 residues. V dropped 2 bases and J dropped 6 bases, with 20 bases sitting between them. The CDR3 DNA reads TGTGCCAGCAGTTACGGCCCTGGCCAGGATGGTAGCGAGCAGTACTTC. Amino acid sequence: CASSYGPGQDGSEQYF.

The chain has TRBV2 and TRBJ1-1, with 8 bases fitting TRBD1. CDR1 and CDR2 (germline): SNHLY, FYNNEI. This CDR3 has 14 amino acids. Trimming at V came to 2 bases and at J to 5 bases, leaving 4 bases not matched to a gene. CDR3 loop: CASSEQGQVTEAFF. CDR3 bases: TGTGCCAGCAGTGAACAGGGACAGGTAACTGAAGCTTTCTTT.

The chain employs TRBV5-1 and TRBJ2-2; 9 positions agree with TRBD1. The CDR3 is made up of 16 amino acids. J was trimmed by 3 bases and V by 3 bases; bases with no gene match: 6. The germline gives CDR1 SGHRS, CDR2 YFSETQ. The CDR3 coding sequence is TGCGCCAGCAGCTCATACAGGACAGGGGACACCGGGGAGCTGTTTTTT. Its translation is CASSSYRTGDTGELFF.

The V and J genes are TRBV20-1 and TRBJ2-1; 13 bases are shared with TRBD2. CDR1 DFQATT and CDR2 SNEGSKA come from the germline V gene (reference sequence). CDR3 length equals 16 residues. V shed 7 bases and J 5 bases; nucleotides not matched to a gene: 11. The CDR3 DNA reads TGCAGTGTTAGTACTAGCGGGAGGGCCGGGAACAATGAGCAGTTCTTC. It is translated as CSVSTSGRAGNNEQFF.

The DNA for the CDR3 is TGTGCCTGGAGTACCCGGGGGATTTGGGGTCAGCCCCAGCATTTT. Residues: CAWSTRGIWGQPQHF. The rearrangement joins TRBV30 to TRBJ1-5, with a tentative D call TRBD1 (5 bases). Trimming stripped 2 bases from V and 6 bases from J, with 17 bases between. CDR1 is GTSNPN, CDR2 SVGIG, per germline (reference sequence). CDR3 length: 15 amino acids.

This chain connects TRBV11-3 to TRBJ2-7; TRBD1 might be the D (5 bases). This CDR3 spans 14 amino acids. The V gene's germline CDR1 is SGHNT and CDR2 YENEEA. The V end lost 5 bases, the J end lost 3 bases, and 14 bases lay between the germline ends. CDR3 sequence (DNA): TGTGCCAGCAGCCGTGGGGCGCCACACTACGAGCAGTACTTC. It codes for CASSRGAPHYEQYF.

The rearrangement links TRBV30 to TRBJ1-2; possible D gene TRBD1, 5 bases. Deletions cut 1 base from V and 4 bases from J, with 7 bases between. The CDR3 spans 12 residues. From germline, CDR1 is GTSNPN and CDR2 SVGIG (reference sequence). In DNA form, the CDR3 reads TGTGCCTGGAGTGCACAGGTCTATGGCTACACCTTC. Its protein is CAWSAQVYGYTF.

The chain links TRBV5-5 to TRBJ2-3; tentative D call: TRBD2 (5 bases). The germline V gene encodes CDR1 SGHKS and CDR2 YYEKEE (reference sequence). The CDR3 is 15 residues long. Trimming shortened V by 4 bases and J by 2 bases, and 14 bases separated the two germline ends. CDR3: CASSLEASPTDTQYF. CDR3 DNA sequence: TGTGCCAGCAGCCTGGAGGCTAGTCCCACAGATACGCAGTATTTT.

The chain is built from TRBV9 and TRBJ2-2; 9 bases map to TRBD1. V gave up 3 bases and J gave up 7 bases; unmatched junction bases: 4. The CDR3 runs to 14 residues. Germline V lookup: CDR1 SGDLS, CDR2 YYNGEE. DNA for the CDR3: TGTGCCAGCAGCGGGGGACAGGGAAACGGGGAGCTGTTTTTT. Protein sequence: CASSGGQGNGELFF. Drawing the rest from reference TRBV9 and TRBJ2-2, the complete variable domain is DSGVTQTPKHLITATGQRVTLRCSPRSGDLSVYWYQQSLDQGLQFLIQYYNGEERAKGNILERFSAQQFPDLHSELNLSSLELGDSALYFCASSGGQGNGELFFGEGSRLTVL.